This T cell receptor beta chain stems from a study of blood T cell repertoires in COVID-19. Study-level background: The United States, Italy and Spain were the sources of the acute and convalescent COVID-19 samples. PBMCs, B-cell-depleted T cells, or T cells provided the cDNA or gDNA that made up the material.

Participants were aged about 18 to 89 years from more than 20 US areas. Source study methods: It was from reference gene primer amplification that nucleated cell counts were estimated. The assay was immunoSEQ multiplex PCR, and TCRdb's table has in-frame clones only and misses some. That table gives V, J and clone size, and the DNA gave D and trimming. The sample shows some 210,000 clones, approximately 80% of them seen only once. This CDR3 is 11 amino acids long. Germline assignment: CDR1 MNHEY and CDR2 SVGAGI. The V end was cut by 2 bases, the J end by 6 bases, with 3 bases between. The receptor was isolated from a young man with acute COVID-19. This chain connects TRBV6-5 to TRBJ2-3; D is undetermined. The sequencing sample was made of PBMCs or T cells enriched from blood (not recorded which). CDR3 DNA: TGTGCCAGCAGTTACCTGGATACGCAGTATTTT. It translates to CASSYLDTQYF.